The 25 T cell receptor beta chains listed next were all sequenced from one sample in a study of blood T cell repertoires in COVID-19. Repertoires were generated with immunoSEQ multiplex PCR, while TCRdb's copy carries only in-frame clones and drops some. The table has 110,000 or so clones, approximately 85% seen once. The sequencing input was peripheral blood. The receptors come from a man aged 35-49 years with acute or convalescent COVID-19.

The rearrangement joins TRBV14 to TRBJ2-5; 12 bases fit TRBD2. CDR1 and CDR2 (germline): SGHDN, FVKESK. Trimming at V came to 4 bases and at J to 2 bases, leaving 5 bases not matched to a gene. The CDR3 sequence is 16 residues long. CDR3 coding DNA: TGTGCCAGCAGCCCGAAGACTAGCGGGGGACAAGAGACCCAGTACTTC. This encodes CASSPKTSGGQETQYF.

This chain's CDR3 is CATSDRGGAQETQYF. The CDR3 bases are TGTGCCACCAGTGACCGGGGGGGAGCGCAAGAGACCCAGTACTTC. This chain links TRBV24-1 with TRBJ2-5; TRBD2 matches at 8 bases. The germline V gene has CDR1 KGHDR and CDR2 SFDVKD. There are 15 residues in the CDR3. After removal of 4 bases from V and 2 bases from J, the junction contained 5 bases not matched to a gene.

This chain links TRBV2 with TRBJ1-5; the match to TRBD1 covers 7 bases. V shed 1 base, J shed 2 bases, and the junction held 5 bases outside the gene matches. The CDR3 spans 16 residues. Germline V gene lookup returns CDR1 SNHLY and CDR2 FYNNEI. This CDR3 is CASSEGRRGGNQPQHF. DNA for the CDR3: TGTGCCAGCAGTGAAGGCCGCAGGGGGGGCAATCAGCCCCAGCATTTT.

This clone was recorded once. The rearrangement joins TRBV29-1 to TRBJ1-1, with a possible D match to TRBD1 (6 bases). Per germline, CDR1 SQVTM and CDR2 ANQGSEA. V was pared by 5 bases and J by 5 bases, with 21 bases between. The CDR3 covers 15 residues. The CDR3 here is CSVRGTGYSVTEAFF. As DNA, the CDR3 is TGCAGCGTTAGGGGAACAGGGTACTCGGTAACTGAAGCTTTCTTT. The variable domain in full, completed from reference TRBV29-1 and TRBJ1-1, reads SAVISQKPSRDICQRGTSLTIQCQVDSQVTMMFWYRQQPGQSLTLIATANQGSEATYESGFVIDKFPISRPNLTFSTLTVSNMSPEDSSIYLCSVRGTGYSVTEAFFGQGTRLTVV.

This clone has a handful of counts. The chain joins TRBV2 to TRBJ1-6; D remains ambiguous. CDR1 SNHLY and CDR2 FYNNEI come from the germline V gene. Trimming left V 0 bases short and J 13 bases short, with 16 bases between. This CDR3 is built from 15 residues. In DNA form, the CDR3 reads TGTGCCAGCAGTGAAGCGGTGGGCCTCCGCTTGCCCCTCCACTTT. It is translated as CASSEAVGLRLPLHF.

This chain links TRBV5-1 with TRBJ1-2; 11 nucleotides match TRBD1. Trimming at V came to 4 bases and at J to 4 bases, leaving 6 bases not matched to a gene. Germline V lookup: CDR1 SGHRS, CDR2 YFSETQ. The CDR3 runs 15 residues. CDR3 nucleotides: TGCGCCAGCAGCATTGCGGGACAGGGGGTCTATGGCTACACCTTC. It is translated as CASSIAGQGVYGYTF. The full variable domain, its missing parts supplied by reference TRBV5-1 and TRBJ1-2, is KAGVTQTPRYLIKTRGQQVTLSCSPISGHRSVSWYQQTPGQGLQFLFEYFSETQRNKGNFPGRFSGRQFSNSRSEMNVSTLELGDSALYLCASSIAGQGVYGYTFGSGTRLTVV.

On this clone itself: With a much larger clone just one base away, this may be a read error. This sample also contains other DNA sequences that code for the same CDR3. The gene calls are TRBV9 and TRBJ1-3; D is uncertain. This CDR3 spans 15 amino acids. Per germline, CDR1 SGDLS and CDR2 YYNGEE. Trimming removed 0 bases from V and 0 bases from J, with 7 bases in between. The CDR3 here is CASSVAGSSGNTIYF. CDR3 coding DNA: TGTGCCAGCAGCGTAGCGGGGAGCTCTGGAAACACCATATATTTT.

The chain links TRBV6-5 to TRBJ1-2, with 12 bases matching TRBD1. Germline trimming cut 5 bases from V and 7 bases from J; bases unmatched to any gene: 5. Germline CDR1 is MNHEY and CDR2 is SVGAGI. The CDR3 contains 14 residues. Here the CDR3 DNA reads TGTGCCAGCAGTCCGGGACAGGGGGCGCGTGGCTACACCTTC. Its translation: CASSPGQGARGYTF.

The V gene is TRBV19, the J gene TRBJ2-7; TRBD2 agrees at 14 bases. The CDR3 runs 16 residues. Unmatched junction bases numbered 2, after V lost 4 bases and J lost 0 bases. Germline CDR1 reads LNHDA; CDR2 reads SQIVND (reference sequence). Here the CDR3 reads CASSKGLAGDSYEQYF. The CDR3 nucleotides are TGTGCCAGTAGTAAGGGACTAGCGGGGGACTCCTACGAGCAGTACTTC.

This chain uses TRBV19 with TRBJ1-2, with D perhaps matching TRBD1 (6 bases). CDR1 and CDR2 from the germline V gene are LNHDA and SQIVND (reference sequence). With 3 bases removed from V and 8 bases from J, the gap between germline ends came to 13 bases. CDR3 length: 13 residues. The CDR3 reads CASSMSQGGGYTF. Written as DNA, the CDR3 is TGTGCCAGTAGTATGTCACAGGGCGGAGGCTACACCTTC.

The V call is TRBV6-1, the J call TRBJ1-1; 8 bases are a match to TRBD1. In germline, CDR1 is MNHNS, CDR2 SASEGT. With V trimmed by 8 bases and J by 1 base, 6 bases remained unmatched. The CDR3 runs 14 residues. The CDR3 spells CASFAGGWNTEAFF. Here the CDR3 DNA reads TGTGCCAGCTTTGCAGGGGGCTGGAACACTGAAGCTTTCTTT.

The chain combines TRBV30 with TRBJ1-1; no firm D call. The CDR3 covers 12 residues. Trimming cost V 6 bases and J 1 base, with 9 bases left between them. CDR1 and CDR2 from the germline V gene are GTSNPN and SVGIG (reference sequence). The CDR3 sequence: CACSRQNTEAFF. In DNA, the CDR3 is TGTGCCTGCAGCAGACAGAACACTGAAGCTTTCTTT.

This sequence joins TRBV5-1 and TRBJ2-7, with 9 bases lining up with TRBD1. The CDR3 contains 14 residues. Trimming cost V 3 bases and J 2 bases; bases outside gene matches: 3. CDR1 and CDR2 from the germline V gene are SGHRS and YFSETQ. The CDR3 nucleotides read TGCGCCAGCAGCTCAAGACAGGGGGCCTACGAGCAGTACTTC. Translation: CASSSRQGAYEQYF.

V is TRBV19 and J is TRBJ1-1; D may be TRBD1 (6 bases). This CDR3 comprises 12 residues. Trimming took off 6 bases at V and 4 bases at J, with 9 bases between the two ends. Germline assignment: CDR1 LNHDA and CDR2 SQIVND (reference sequence). In DNA form, the CDR3 reads TGTGCCAGTAGAACAGGGATCACTGAAGCTTTCTTT. Protein: CASRTGITEAFF.

This clone was seen only once. This chain uses TRBV24-1 with TRBJ2-3; 9 bases are a match to TRBD2. J was trimmed by 4 bases and V by 0 bases; bases with no gene match: 4. Looked up from germline, CDR1 is KGHDR and CDR2 is SFDVKD. The CDR3 spans 16 residues. CDR3 nucleotide sequence: TGTGCCACCAGTGATTTGACCGCGGGGGGGCCAGATACGCAGTATTTT. It translates to CATSDLTAGGPDTQYF.

V gene TRBV19 combines with J gene TRBJ2-1, with TRBD2 matching 8 bases. CDR3 length: 16 amino acids. The J segment lost 4 bases and the V segment lost 2 bases, leaving 7 bases of the junction unmatched. The V gene's germline CDR1 is LNHDA and CDR2 SQIVND (reference sequence). The CDR3 loop reads CASSIRTSGNYNEQFF. For the CDR3, the DNA is TGTGCCAGTAGTATACGCACTAGCGGAAATTACAATGAGCAGTTCTTC.

In its sample, this clone was seen once. V gene TRBV11-1 combines with J gene TRBJ2-3, with 11 bases lining up with TRBD1. The CDR3 is 16 residues long. CDR1 is SGHAT and CDR2 is FQDESV in the germline V gene (reference sequence). V lost 6 bases to trimming and J lost 2 bases; unmatched junction nucleotides: 7. CDR3 region: CASSFPDRGLTDTQYF. CDR3 bases: TGTGCCAGCAGTTTTCCGGACAGGGGGCTCACAGATACGCAGTATTTT.

As for this clone: The same CDR3 also results from other DNA sequences found in this sample. V is TRBV5-1 and J is TRBJ2-1, with TRBD1 matching 9 bases. V was clipped by 4 bases and J by 4 bases; unmatched bases: 6. There are 15 residues in the CDR3. CDR1 is SGHRS and CDR2 is YFSETQ in the germline V gene. The CDR3 DNA is TGCGCCAGCAGCGATCCGGGACAGGGATACAATGAGCAGTTCTTC. Translation: CASSDPGQGYNEQFF.

The chain carries TRBV2 and TRBJ1-2; D unclear. The CDR3 has 14 amino acids. V lost 8 bases to trimming and J lost 9 bases, with 22 bases between them. From germline, CDR1 is SNHLY and CDR2 FYNNEI. The CDR3 protein is CASLIGYSSSSYTF. The CDR3 bases are TGTGCCAGCTTAATCGGGTATAGCAGTAGTAGCTACACCTTC.

The V gene is TRBV19, the J gene TRBJ1-5, with 7 bases identical to TRBD1. The trim removed 6 bases at V and 0 bases at J, leaving 5 bases unmatched. Germline CDR1 LNHDA, CDR2 SQIVND (reference sequence). This CDR3 spans 15 amino acids. CDR3 nucleotides: TGTGCCAGTAGCGGGGGACAGACTAGCAATCAGCCCCAGCATTTT. This encodes CASSGGQTSNQPQHF.

V usage is TRBV3-1 (or the pseudogene TRBV3-2) and J usage is TRBJ1-6; TRBD1 might be the D (6 bases). The CDR3 has 19 amino acids. Germline CDR1 is LGHDT and CDR2 is YNNKEL (reference sequence). Deletions cut 0 bases from V and 7 bases from J, with 22 bases between. As DNA, the CDR3 is TGTGCCAGCAGCCAAGATTGGACCGCTATGGGGGGGCGAAATTCACCCCTCCACTTT. Translating it yields CASSQDWTAMGGRNSPLHF.

The rearrangement joins TRBV19 to TRBJ2-1; 7 bases fit TRBD1. The ends lost 2 bases at V and 3 bases at J; junction bases unmatched: 7. The CDR3 contains 16 residues. Germline loops: CDR1 LNHDA, CDR2 SQIVND (reference sequence). CDR3 in DNA: TGTGCCAGTAGTATACTAAGGGGGCAGGGCTACAATGAGCAGTTCTTC. Protein: CASSILRGQGYNEQFF.

This chain uses TRBV6-5 with TRBJ1-1, with D perhaps matching TRBD1 (6 bases). The V and J ends lost 9 bases and 0 bases respectively, with 11 bases between them. The CDR3 is 13 residues long. CDR1 is MNHEY, CDR2 SVGAGI, per germline. The CDR3 sequence: CASRQVMNTEAFF. CDR3 DNA sequence: TGTGCCAGTCGACAGGTCATGAACACTGAAGCTTTCTTT.

V usage is TRBV7-8 and J usage is TRBJ1-2; tentatively, D is TRBD1 (6 bases). Deletions cut 1 base from V and 9 bases from J, with 12 bases between. CDR1 is SGHVS, CDR2 FQNEAQ, per germline. This CDR3 contains 13 residues. The CDR3 here is CASSLGSDSSYTF. In nucleotides, the CDR3 is TGTGCCAGCAGCTTAGGGTCGGACAGCAGCTACACCTTC.

The chain recombines TRBV19 with TRBJ1-2, with 7 bases lining up with TRBD1. V trimming: 5 bases; J trimming: 1 base; junction bases outside the gene matches: 13. Germline values: CDR1 LNHDA, CDR2 SQIVND (reference sequence). This CDR3 spans 17 amino acids. CDR3 sequence: CASSPPPGTEHNYGYTF. The CDR3 bases are TGTGCCAGTAGTCCCCCGCCCGGGACAGAACATAACTATGGCTACACCTTC.